This TCR beta chain was captured in a study of T-cell memory formation after mild COVID-19. TCRdb redid the calling of the 5' RACE reads with MiXCR, one entry per CDR3 protein. The repertoire holds about 180,000 distinct CDR3 sequences, with 16% as singletons. This CDR3 is 12 amino acids long. The V end lost 3 bases, the J end lost 9 bases, and 9 bases lay between the germline ends. A few counts support this clonotype. This receptor was identified in an adult woman who had mild COVID-19 (a few samples of this study predate the infection). Cell type and time point are not known. Sequenced sample: PBMCs or a T cell subset sorted from them (not recorded which). This sequence joins TRBV12-3 or TRBV12-4 and TRBJ1-5; D unclear. The CDR3 region has the DNA TGTGCCAGCAGTTTTGGGAGAGGGCCCCAGCATTTT. Its protein product is CASSFGRGPQHF.